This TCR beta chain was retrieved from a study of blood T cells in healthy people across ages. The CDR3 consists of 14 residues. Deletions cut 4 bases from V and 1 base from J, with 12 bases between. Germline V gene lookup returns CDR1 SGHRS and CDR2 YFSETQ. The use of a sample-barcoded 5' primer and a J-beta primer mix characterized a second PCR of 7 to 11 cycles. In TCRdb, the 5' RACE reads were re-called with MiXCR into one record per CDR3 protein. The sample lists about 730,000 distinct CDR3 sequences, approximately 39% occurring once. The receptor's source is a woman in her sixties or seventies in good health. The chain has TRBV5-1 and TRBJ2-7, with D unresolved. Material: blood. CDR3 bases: TGCGCCAGCAGCCCAGGTTGGGATTCCTACGAGCAGTACTTC. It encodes CASSPGWDSYEQYF.